Shown below are 5 T cell receptor beta chains from a single sample sequenced in a study of Ad26.COV2.S vaccination and SARS-CoV-2 variants. Method: immunoSEQ multiplex PCR; TCRdb's copy keeps in-frame clones and lacks some. The sample includes fewer than 100,000 clones, approximately 82% of them seen just once. This material consisted of peripheral blood, taken after recovery from COVID-19. Receptors originate from a human donor who had recovered from COVID-19.

By frequency in the sample, this clone is medium-sized. CDR3 sequence: CAIRLGSGELFF. CDR3 in DNA: TGTGCCATCAGGCTGGGGTCCGGGGAGCTGTTTTTT. The chain joins TRBV10-3 to TRBJ2-2; D unclear. The length of the CDR3 is 12 residues. The germline gives CDR1 ENHRY, CDR2 SYGVKD. V dropped 6 bases and J dropped 6 bases, with 8 bases sitting between them.

The rearrangement joins TRBV24-1 to TRBJ2-3; 15 bases align to TRBD2. This CDR3 region has 16 residues. J gave up 3 bases and V 5 bases, and 2 bases lay outside the gene matches. CDR1 and CDR2 (germline): KGHDR, SFDVKD. DNA of the CDR3: TGTGCCACCAGTGCCGGACTAGCGGGAGGGACAGATACGCAGTATTTT. It codes for CATSAGLAGGTDTQYF.

This rearrangement joins TRBV5-6 to TRBJ1-4; D unclear. CDR1 and CDR2 (germline): SGHDT, YYEEEE. The CDR3 loop spans 14 amino acids. V shed 4 bases and J shed 4 bases, with 11 bases lying between them. Here the CDR3 reads CASSLGRLNEKLFF. CDR3 nucleotides: TGTGCCAGCAGCCTTGGACGGCTTAATGAAAAACTGTTTTTT.

The chain joins TRBV4-3 to TRBJ2-7, with D hard to call. V lost 0 bases and J 0 bases, leaving 6 bases between the germline ends. Germline V CDR1 and CDR2: LGHNA, YSLEER. The CDR3 runs 14 residues. This CDR3 reads CASSQEQNSYEQYF. The CDR3, as DNA: TGCGCCAGCAGCCAAGAACAAAACTCCTACGAGCAGTACTTC.

The chain has TRBV29-1 and TRBJ2-5; D call uncertain. This CDR3 spans 14 amino acids. Between the trimmed V and J ends, which lost 0 bases and 0 bases, there was a span of 8 bases. CDR1 and CDR2 from the germline V gene are SQVTM and ANQGSEA. The CDR3 spells CSVEDLRYQETQYF. The DNA of the CDR3 is TGCAGCGTTGAAGATCTCCGCTACCAAGAGACCCAGTACTTC.